The clone carrying this T cell receptor (beta chain) was found many times. This CDR3 spans 12 amino acids. Per germline, CDR1 SGHRS and CDR2 YFSETQ. Between the trimmed V and J ends, which lost 7 bases and 4 bases, there was a span of 8 bases. Stated time point: sample taken at primary tumor resection. In each case, whole RNA from tumor, nontumor lung or frozen PBMC was sequenced unsorted. This entry comes from a study of spatial heterogeneity in lung cancer. TCRdb re-called the 5' RACE reads with MiXCR, one entry per CDR3 protein. The sample lists about 95,000 distinct CDR3 sequences, approximately 8.2% occurring once.

J is TRBJ2-2 and V is TRBV5-1; no definite D call. This clonotype was obtained from a male donor with early-stage non-small cell lung cancer. Specimen: PBMCs, collected at surgery. The CDR3 loop is CASRRGTGELFF. CDR3 DNA: TGCGCCAGCCGACGAGGCACCGGGGAGCTGTTTTTT.